Presented here are 22 T cell receptor beta chains from one specimen sequenced in a study of beta chain features in type 1 diabetes. Study observations and caveats: All four CD4+ subsets of Type 1 diabetes patients contained TCRB CDR3s that were moderately but significantly shorter.

The authors reverse transcribed all of the isolated RNA, so sequencing captured expressed TCRB transcripts. Data came from immunoSEQ multiplex PCR; TCRdb stores just in-frame clones and leaves some out. Among about 230,000 clones, 16% were seen once, and the ten largest hold about 0.08%. Their antigen targets remain unknown. Sequencing was done on a sample of naive CD4+ T cells from blood. All receptors come from a man aged 30 to 45 with type 1 diabetes.

This clone was found a few times. The chain couples TRBV30 to TRBJ2-1; D may be TRBD2 (6 bases). Germline V gene lookup returns CDR1 GTSNPN and CDR2 SVGIG (reference sequence). The V and J ends lost 1 base and 8 bases respectively, with 15 bases between them. The CDR3 covers 14 residues. The CDR3 DNA reads TGTGCCTGGAGTGGCGCAGAGGGGAGGCATGAGCAGTTCTTC. Translated, it gives CAWSGAEGRHEQFF.

The chain couples TRBV25-1 to TRBJ1-2; 7 bases line up with TRBD1. Germline CDR1 MGHDK, CDR2 SYGVNS. The CDR3 extends over 13 amino acids. Trimming at V came to 6 bases and at J to 4 bases, leaving 5 bases not matched to a gene. The CDR3: CASREGARYGYTF. DNA of the CDR3: TGTGCCAGCAGAGAGGGGGCGCGCTATGGCTACACCTTC.

This chain links TRBV29-1 with TRBJ1-4, with D unclear. The V gene's germline CDR1 is SQVTM and CDR2 ANQGSEA. This CDR3 region has 13 residues. Trimming shortened V by 7 bases and J by 12 bases, and 21 bases separated the two germline ends. CDR3 bases: TGCAGCGCCCGCCAATTGGTGTGGGGAGAACTGTTTTTT. Translation: CSARQLVWGELFF.

The J gene is TRBJ2-5, the V gene TRBV10-3; no clear D. CDR3 size: 14 residues. Germline V gives CDR1 ENHRY, CDR2 SYGVKD. Deletions cut 5 bases from V and 2 bases from J, with 12 bases between. CDR3 loop: CAISSPDRQETQYF. The CDR3 nucleotides read TGTGCCATCAGTTCCCCTGATAGGCAAGAGACCCAGTACTTC.

This clone appeared a few times. The chain joins TRBV10-3 to TRBJ2-1; weak D call: TRBD1 (7 bases). The length of the CDR3 is 13 residues. V dropped 6 bases and J dropped 7 bases, with 13 bases sitting between them. CDR1 is ENHRY, CDR2 SYGVKD, per germline. The CDR3 here is CAIREGAGNEQFF. DNA of the CDR3: TGTGCCATCAGGGAGGGGGCAGGGAATGAGCAGTTCTTC.

The chain combines TRBV29-1 with TRBJ1-2; the D gene is possibly TRBD1 (5 bases). Trimming took off 7 bases at V and 8 bases at J, with 11 bases between the two ends. The CDR3 loop spans 10 amino acids. Germline CDR1 is SQVTM and CDR2 is ANQGSEA. This CDR3 reads CSGGPEGYTF. The CDR3 nucleotides read TGCAGCGGGGGACCCGAGGGCTACACCTTC.

The chain employs TRBV19 and TRBJ2-1; the D call may be TRBD1 or TRBD2 (7 bases each). This CDR3 has 17 residues. The germline V and J ends were trimmed by 4 bases and 1 base, with 17 bases remaining between them. Germline V gene sequence: CDR1 LNHDA, CDR2 SQIVND (reference sequence). The CDR3 sequence: CASSSPYRGGSYNEQFF. The CDR3 nucleotides read TGTGCCAGTAGTAGCCCCTACAGGGGAGGGTCCTACAATGAGCAGTTCTTC.

The genes are TRBV7-2 and TRBJ2-1; TRBD2 matches at 8 bases. The CDR3 has 15 residues. CDR1 SGHTA and CDR2 FQGNSA come from the germline V gene. V shed 0 bases, J shed 4 bases, and the junction held 2 bases outside the gene matches. The CDR3 coding sequence is TGTGCCAGCAGCTTAGCGGGACTAGTTTACAATGAGCAGTTCTTC. Translating it yields CASSLAGLVYNEQFF.

J is TRBJ1-2 and V is TRBV4-2; D call uncertain. The CDR3 spans 16 residues. Germline V gene data show CDR1 as LGHNA and CDR2 as YNFKEQ. With 0 bases removed from V and 4 bases from J, the gap between germline ends came to 15 bases. This chain's CDR3 is CASSQDHAGSAYGYTF. The CDR3 region has the DNA TGTGCCAGCAGCCAAGATCACGCCGGATCGGCCTATGGCTACACCTTC.

The chain joins TRBV15 to TRBJ2-5; 11 nucleotides line up with TRBD2. Germline lookup yields CDR1 LNHNV and CDR2 YYDKDF (reference sequence). CDR3 size: 15 residues. Losses at the gene ends were 1 base for V and 5 bases for J; bases not matched to a gene: 3. CDR3 amino acids: CATSRGGTSGETQYF. The CDR3, as DNA: TGTGCCACCAGCAGAGGAGGGACTAGCGGCGAGACCCAGTACTTC.

The genes are TRBV7-9 and TRBJ2-7, with D possibly TRBD1 on 6 matching bases. This CDR3 has 14 residues. Trimming took off 6 bases at V and 0 bases at J, with 12 bases between the two ends. CDR1 and CDR2 from the germline V gene are SEHNR and FQNEAQ (reference sequence). CDR3 amino acids: CASSPTGSSYEQYF. CDR3 coding DNA: TGTGCCAGCAGTCCTACAGGGTCCTCCTACGAGCAGTACTTC.

This rearrangement joins TRBV7-3 to TRBJ2-3; the D is unclear. CDR1 and CDR2 (germline): SGHTA, FQGTGA. Trimming shortened V by 1 base and J by 6 bases, and 5 bases separated the two germline ends. CDR3 size: 12 residues. CDR3 protein: CASSLMSDTQYF. CDR3 nucleotide sequence: TGTGCCAGCAGCTTAATGTCGGATACGCAGTATTTT.

This clone was seen a few times. V usage is TRBV5-6 and J usage is TRBJ2-5, with D unresolved. Trimming took off 4 bases at V and 0 bases at J, with 4 bases between the two ends. The CDR3 extends over 12 amino acids. CDR1 is SGHDT, CDR2 YYEEEE, per germline. The CDR3 is CASSLNQETQYF. DNA of the CDR3: TGTGCCAGCAGCCTTAACCAAGAGACCCAGTACTTC.

V is TRBV29-1 and J is TRBJ2-1; 7 nucleotides line up with TRBD2. CDR1 is SQVTM, CDR2 ANQGSEA, per germline. The junction had 12 bases not matched to a gene; V was cut back by 1 base and J by 6 bases. The CDR3 is 16 amino acids. CDR3 in DNA: TGCAGCGTTGAAGCCCTTTCGGGGGGAGGGCCCAATGAGCAGTTCTTC. It codes for CSVEALSGGGPNEQFF.

This rearrangement joins TRBV30 to TRBJ1-5; 8 nucleotides align to TRBD1. The CDR3 is 13 residues long. V gave up 3 bases and J gave up 6 bases; unmatched junction bases: 4. Germline V gives CDR1 GTSNPN, CDR2 SVGIG (reference sequence). CDR3 coding DNA: TGTGCCTGGAGACAGGGGGGAGGTCAGCCCCAGCATTTT. This translates into CAWRQGGGQPQHF. The full variable domain, in which reference TRBV30 and TRBJ1-5 provide the parts outside the CDR3, is SQTIHQWPATLVQPVGSPLSLECTVEGTSNPNLYWYRQAAGRGLQLLFYSVGIGQISSEVPQNLSASRPQDRQFILSSKKLLLSDSGFYLCAWRQGGGQPQHFGDGTRLSIL.

The chain couples TRBV18 to TRBJ2-5; TRBD2 aligns across 9 bases. The CDR3 consists of 15 residues. With 1 base clipped from V and 4 bases from J, the junction kept 4 bases outside the gene matches. Germline CDR1 KGHSH, CDR2 LQKENI. CDR3 amino acids: CASSPQPSGTETQYF. In nucleotides, the CDR3 is TGTGCCAGCTCACCACAACCTAGCGGGACAGAGACCCAGTACTTC.

The rearrangement links TRBV10-2 to TRBJ2-4; D not certain. This CDR3 region has 15 residues. V lost 6 bases and J 9 bases, leaving 21 bases between the germline ends. CDR1 WSHSY and CDR2 SAAADI come from the germline V gene. The CDR3 here is CASSLGLGSDGIQYF. CDR3 DNA: TGCGCCAGCAGCTTAGGCCTGGGAAGTGACGGCATTCAGTACTTC.

This clone was detected a few times. The chain couples TRBV15 to TRBJ2-7, with D possibly being TRBD2 (6 bases). CDR3 length equals 12 residues. Germline CDR1 reads LNHNV; CDR2 reads YYDKDF (reference sequence). Trimming took off 1 base at V and 7 bases at J, with 8 bases between the two ends. The CDR3 DNA follows: TGTGCCACCAGCAGAGCGGAGGGAGAGCAGTACTTC. As protein: CATSRAEGEQYF.

The J gene is TRBJ2-7, the V gene TRBV4-3; maybe TRBD2 (5 bases). V lost 3 bases and J 3 bases, leaving 15 bases between the germline ends. Germline lookup yields CDR1 LGHNA and CDR2 YSLEER. The CDR3 has 15 amino acids. This CDR3 reads CASSQGTRSDYEQYF. The CDR3, as DNA: TGCGCCAGCAGCCAGGGAACTAGATCGGACTACGAGCAGTACTTC.

The chain links TRBV27 to TRBJ2-5; TRBD2 matches at 10 bases. V trimming: 5 bases; J trimming: 4 bases; junction bases outside the gene matches: 4. CDR1 MNHEY and CDR2 SMNVEV come from the germline V gene (reference sequence). This CDR3 has 14 amino acids. CDR3 residues: CASSPRTSGETQYF. DNA of the CDR3: TGTGCCAGCAGTCCCCGGACTAGCGGAGAGACCCAGTACTTC.

This clone was seen only a few times. This chain connects TRBV6-1 to TRBJ2-7, with a weak D call TRBD1 (5 bases). V lost 5 bases to trimming and J lost 2 bases, with 7 bases between them. Per germline, CDR1 MNHNS and CDR2 SASEGT. This CDR3 is built from 12 residues. CDR3 bases: TGTGCCAGCAGTACACAGGCCTACGAGCAGTACTTC. Protein sequence: CASSTQAYEQYF.

This clone was observed a few times. The rearrangement uses TRBV7-2 and TRBJ2-5; unclear D gene. V lost 1 base and J 1 base, leaving 10 bases between the germline ends. The germline V gene encodes CDR1 SGHTA and CDR2 FQGNSA. This CDR3 has 15 amino acids. The CDR3 bases are TGTGCCAGCAGCTTAGTCGGGCAGCTCCAAGAGACCCAGTACTTC. This translates into CASSLVGQLQETQYF.